A selection of T cell receptor beta chains follows, all from one sample in a study of T-cell memory formation after mild COVID-19. One entry per CDR3 protein, called by TCRdb with MiXCR from the 5' RACE reads. The repertoire holds 350,000 or so distinct CDR3 sequences, about an eighth seen once, with about a fifth in the top ten. The sample was PBMCs or a T cell subset sorted from them (not recorded which). All receptors come from a man younger than 35 who had mild COVID-19 (a few samples of this study predate the infection). Cell type and time point are not known. Both conserved end residues are part of each CDR3. The D gene is left open where the match is weak. The size field is filled for only some rows; it gives once, few, many or a size class.

TRBV6-1	NA	NA	TRBJ1-1	CASNLPALTEAFF	TGTGCCAGCAATTTGCCGGCTCTCACTGAAGCTTTCTTT
TRBV5-5	NA	TRBD2	TRBJ2-5	CASSPGLAGGRETQYF	TGTGCCAGCAGCCCCGGACTAGCGGGGGGGAGAGAGACCCAGTACTTC
TRBV11-2	NA	NA	TRBJ2-5	CASSPALRVLQETQYF	TGTGCCAGCAGCCCCGCCCTGAGGGTACTGCAAGAGACCCAGTACTTC
TRBV4-3	NA	NA	TRBJ2-3	CASSQDTHTDTQYF	TGCGCCAGCAGCCAAGATACCCACACAGATACGCAGTATTTT
TRBV6-2/TRBV6-3	few	NA	TRBJ1-1	CASTRPGQPMNTEAFF	TGTGCCAGCACCCGTCCTGGGCAACCTATGAACACTGAAGCTTTCTTT
TRBV5-1	NA	NA	TRBJ1-1	CASSLYLGEGTEAFF	TGCGCCAGCAGCTTGTATCTGGGCGAGGGCACTGAAGCTTTCTTT
TRBV9	many	TRBD1	TRBJ1-2	CASSVDPQGPRPGYTF	TGTGCCAGCAGCGTAGACCCACAGGGGCCTCGACCTGGCTACACCTTC
TRBV15	many	TRBD2	TRBJ2-1	CATSRRENEQFF	TGTGCCACCAGCAGGCGGGAGAATGAGCAGTTCTTC
TRBV19	NA	NA	TRBJ2-5	CASSAQGSLETQYF	TGTGCCAGTAGTGCCCAGGGATCCTTAGAGACCCAGTACTTC
TRBV7-8	NA	NA	TRBJ1-5	CASSSLTNQPQHF	TGTGCCAGCAGCTCCCTTACGAATCAGCCCCAGCATTTT
TRBV30	few	TRBD2	TRBJ2-3	CAWSVPRTSGGVTDTQYF	TGTGCCTGGAGTGTACCCCGAACTAGCGGGGGAGTCACAGATACGCAGTATTTT
TRBV7-2	few	NA	TRBJ1-4	CASTVYRGEKLFF	TGTGCCAGCACCGTATACCGCGGCGAAAAACTGTTTTTT
TRBV5-4	NA	TRBD1	TRBJ1-2	CASSSTEGQGNGYTF	TGTGCCAGCAGCTCCACGGAAGGACAGGGTAATGGCTACACCTTC
TRBV4-3	NA	NA	TRBJ2-2	CASSRGELSGELFF	TGCGCCAGCAGCCGGGGGGAGCTCTCCGGGGAGCTGTTTTTT
TRBV5-1	once	NA	TRBJ1-1	CASSLDPRDRLTEAFF	TGCGCCAGCAGCTTGGATCCCAGGGATAGGCTCACTGAAGCTTTCTTT
TRBV7-9	few	TRBD2	TRBJ2-5	CASSTSSGLQETQYF	TGTGCCAGCAGCACCTCTAGCGGGCTTCAAGAGACCCAGTACTTC
TRBV29-1	NA	NA	TRBJ2-4	CSGGLPEGIQYF	TGCAGCGGCGGGTTGCCGGAGGGCATTCAGTACTTC
TRBV7-9	few	NA	TRBJ2-2	CASRPGESGELFF	TGTGCCAGCAGACCGGGGGAATCCGGGGAGCTGTTTTTT
TRBV5-1	NA	TRBD1	TRBJ2-3	CASSSTGVSDTQYF	TGCGCCAGCAGCTCGACAGGGGTTTCAGATACGCAGTATTTT
TRBV5-1	few	TRBD2	TRBJ2-2	CASSADPAGSGELFF	TGCGCCAGCAGCGCAGACCCAGCGGGAAGTGGGGAGCTGTTTTTT
TRBV29-1	once	TRBD2	TRBJ2-7	CSVITATETSFYEQYF	TGCAGCGTAATAACCGCGACAGAGACTAGCTTCTACGAGCAGTACTTC
TRBV5-1	many	TRBD1	TRBJ2-1	CASSLGDRYNEQFF	TGCGCCAGCAGCTTGGGGGACAGGTACAATGAGCAGTTCTTC
TRBV28	few	NA	TRBJ1-6	CASSRQTYNSPLHF	TGTGCCAGCAGTAGACAGACCTATAATTCACCCCTCCACTTT
TRBV20-1	NA	NA	TRBJ1-1	CSANENTEAFF	TGCAGTGCTAACGAGAACACTGAAGCTTTCTTT
TRBV18	NA	NA	TRBJ1-1	CASSPTEGPWDTEAFF	TGTGCCAGCTCCCCCACGGAGGGGCCGTGGGACACTGAAGCTTTCTTT
TRBV7-9	few	NA	TRBJ1-1	CASSLGDTMNTEAFF	TGTGCCAGCAGCCTAGGGGACACCATGAACACTGAAGCTTTCTTT
TRBV11-2	many	NA	TRBJ2-3	CASSLVPGSTDTQYF	TGTGCCAGCAGCTTAGTGCCGGGGAGCACAGATACGCAGTATTTT
TRBV7-3	NA	TRBD1	TRBJ2-5	CASSITGGPQYF	TGTGCCAGCAGCATTACAGGGGGCCCCCAGTACTTC
TRBV28	few	TRBD1	TRBJ2-5	CASSPLPGQGSETQYF	TGTGCCAGCAGTCCCCTCCCTGGACAGGGTTCGGAGACCCAGTACTTC
TRBV5-5	many	NA	TRBJ1-5	CASSSRAPGPQHF	TGTGCCAGCAGCTCCAGGGCCCCAGGGCCCCAGCATTTT
TRBV7-9	NA	NA	TRBJ1-2	CASSSLSDGGRGYTF	TGTGCCAGCAGCTCCCTGAGTGACGGGGGCAGAGGCTACACCTTC
TRBV20-1	few	NA	TRBJ1-5	CSARSGMDNQPQHF	TGCAGTGCTAGATCAGGGATGGACAATCAGCCCCAGCATTTT
TRBV12-3/TRBV12-4	few	TRBD2	TRBJ2-3	CASRWTSGTHTDTQYF	TGTGCCAGCAGATGGACTAGCGGGACCCACACAGATACGCAGTATTTT
TRBV12-3/TRBV12-4	NA	NA	TRBJ1-1	CASLGGVNTEAFF	TGTGCCAGCTTAGGGGGAGTGAACACTGAAGCTTTCTTT
TRBV19	few	NA	TRBJ1-1	CASSIGVVRLATEAFF	TGTGCCAGTAGTATAGGGGTCGTTCGACTGGCCACTGAAGCTTTCTTT
TRBV4-1	few	TRBD1	TRBJ2-1	CASSQEGRGPLGQFF	TGCGCCAGCAGCCAAGAAGGCAGGGGGCCTTTGGGGCAGTTCTTC
TRBV7-2	NA	TRBD2	TRBJ2-7	CASSLAQRGEQYF	TGTGCCAGCAGCTTAGCGCAGCGGGGCGAGCAGTACTTC
TRBV7-6	NA	NA	TRBJ1-4	CASSFNRVDEKLFF	TGTGCCAGCAGCTTTAACAGGGTGGATGAAAAACTGTTTTTT
TRBV20-1	NA	NA	TRBJ2-3	CSAPGGTDTQYF	TGCAGTGCCCCGGGGGGCACAGATACGCAGTATTTT
TRBV11-3	NA	NA	TRBJ2-1	CASSSTRGYNEQFF	TGTGCCAGCAGCTCGACTAGAGGCTACAATGAGCAGTTCTTC
TRBV7-2	few	NA	TRBJ1-1	CASSLGGGDRIFRRF	TGTGCCAGCAGCTTAGGGGGAGGTGACAGGATCTTTAGAAGGTTT
TRBV20-1	few	TRBD2	TRBJ2-1	CSAWRGEQFF	TGCAGTGCTTGGCGGGGGGAGCAGTTCTTC
TRBV29-1	few	NA	TRBJ2-7	CSVEIKAGVGEQYF	TGCAGCGTTGAAATAAAGGCGGGCGTAGGCGAGCAGTACTTC
TRBV7-2	few	TRBD2	TRBJ2-1	CASSLMGLAFF	TGTGCCAGCAGCTTAATGGGACTAGCCTTCTTC
TRBV3-1	few	NA	TRBJ2-3	CASSREEDTQYF	TGTGCCAGCAGCAGAGAGGAAGATACGCAGTATTTT
TRBV4-2	many	TRBD1	TRBJ1-2	CASSPEGGQGIYGYTF	TGTGCCAGCAGCCCGGAAGGGGGACAGGGAATCTATGGCTACACCTTC
TRBV7-2	few	NA	TRBJ2-2	CASSPNELELFF	TGTGCCAGCAGCCCTAACGAGCTCGAGCTGTTTTTT
TRBV7-2	NA	NA	TRBJ1-5	CASSTLQDQPQHF	TGTGCCAGCAGCACCCTACAGGATCAGCCCCAGCATTTT